Listed here is a single T cell receptor (beta chain). Its antigen is as yet unknown. The CDR3 contains 18 residues. This entry comes from a study of cytomegalovirus exposure and HLA in healthy donors. Study outcomes and limitations: In vitro confirmation showed a few CMV-associated chains to be CMV antigen specific.

The donors (healthy individuals) were bone marrow donors. It was with 60 Vbeta and 13 Jbeta primers that the PCR ran. The assay was immunoSEQ multiplex PCR, and TCRdb's table has in-frame clones only and misses some. The data contain approximately 140,000 clones, around three quarters of them seen just once; the ten biggest clones take up about 6.5%. J is TRBJ2-6 and V is TRBV21-1; the D segment call TRBD2 is taken from the table without a DNA check. TRBV21-1 is assigned pseudogene status. Material for sequencing was PBMCs. The TCR originated in a man in his forties or fifties in good health and CMV-seropositive. This CDR3 is CASSKVPRRAAGANVLTF. CDR3 nucleotides: TGTGCCAGCAGCAAAGTCCCTAGGAGGGCGGCTGGGGCCAACGTCCTGACTTTC.